This TCR beta chain appears in the sequencing data of a study of blood T cell repertoires in COVID-19. On the study more broadly: PBMCs, B-cell-depleted T cells, or T cells were the source of the cDNA or gDNA that made up the material.

V lost 4 bases and J 9 bases, leaving 4 bases between the germline ends. Germline CDR1 is MNHNY and CDR2 is SVGAGI (reference sequence). The CDR3 is 10 amino acids. This clone was seen only a few times. Sequencing used immunoSEQ multiplex PCR; TCRdb keeps in-frame clones, though not all of them. The sample includes approximately 130,000 clones, around three quarters of them seen just once. Sequenced input: peripheral blood. The chain carries TRBV6-6 and TRBJ2-1, with D uncertain. This TCR was recovered from a human donor in a cohort sampled during active COVID-19. DNA of the CDR3: TGTGCCAGCAGTTCTTTTGAGCAGTTCTTC. As protein: CASSSFEQFF.